This T cell receptor (beta chain) was sequenced in a study of control samples from healthy donors and cancer patients. The table came from immunoSEQ multiplex PCR; TCRdb's copy has only in-frame clones and leaves some out. In the table there are approximately 72,000 clones, approximately 91% of which are singletons. CDR1 and CDR2 (germline): MNHEY, SVGEGT. V gave up 2 bases and J gave up 4 bases; unmatched junction bases: 0. This CDR3 comprises 14 residues. This receptor was identified in a man aged 45-65 years in good health. The chain combines TRBV6-2 or TRBV6-3 with TRBJ2-2, with 8 positions matching TRBD2. The material sequenced was blood. CDR3 amino acids: CASSYSGGTGELFF. CDR3 in DNA: TGTGCCAGCAGTTACAGCGGGGGCACCGGGGAGCTGTTTTTT.